A single sample gave rise to the 29 T cell receptor beta chains below, sequenced in a study of T-cell reconstitution after alpha-beta-depleted transplantation in children (dated by TCRdb to the mid-2010s). What this sample's treatment or condition label stands for: allogeneic hematopoietic cell transplantation with graft depleted of TCRalphabeta T cells and CD19 B cells. Library creation used PCR. The sequencer was an Illumina HiSeq 2500. TCR libraries were prepared with molecular barcoding, using unique molecular identifiers to normalize TCRbeta repertoire quantification. The public reads were run again by TCRdb, first through fastp at Q25 and then through MiXCR, and only productive beta chains were kept. Duplicate CDR3 protein sequences are folded into a single record with the most common DNA and genes. The sample table contains a few hundred thousand distinct CDR3 sequences; only one count was recorded for around 27% of them. Around 36% of the sample is held by the ten biggest clonotypes.

The material was PBMCs, obtained before TCRalphabeta/CD19-depleted stem cell transplant. The receptors here all came from a boy under two years old with Wiskott-Aldrich syndrome, due to receive a stem cell transplant.

The chain recombines TRBV5-1 with TRBJ2-7; 7 bases are a match to TRBD1. CDR3 length: 16 residues. V shed 0 bases and J 3 bases; nucleotides not matched to a gene: 9. CDR1 is SGHRS, CDR2 YFSETQ, per germline. The chain's CDR3 is CASSLGTGTVSYEQYF. In nucleotides, the CDR3 is TGCGCCAGCAGCTTGGGAACCGGGACAGTGAGCTACGAGCAGTACTTC.

This clonotype has only a few counts. V is TRBV29-1 and J is TRBJ2-1, with 7 bases matching TRBD2. The CDR3 sequence is 12 residues long. The junction had 4 bases not matched to a gene; V was cut back by 5 bases and J by 6 bases. In germline, CDR1 is SQVTM, CDR2 ANQGSEA. The CDR3 nucleotides are TGCAGCGTTCAGCGGGACTCCAATGAGCAGTTCTTC. Its translation is CSVQRDSNEQFF.

This chain connects TRBV7-2 to TRBJ1-2; TRBD1 matches 9 bases. Unmatched junction bases numbered 4, after V lost 1 base and J lost 4 bases. Germline CDR1 SGHTA, CDR2 FQGNSA. The CDR3 contains 15 residues. The CDR3 sequence: CASSLVGQGTYGYTF. The CDR3 nucleotides are TGTGCCAGCAGCTTAGTGGGACAGGGTACCTATGGCTACACCTTC.

In nucleotides, the CDR3 is TGCGCCAGCAGCTTGGACGTCTCCGCCTACAATGAGCAGTTCTTC. Translated: CASSLDVSAYNEQFF. This chain uses TRBV5-1 with TRBJ2-1; D remains unclear. V dropped 0 bases and J dropped 2 bases, with 9 bases sitting between them. Germline CDR1 reads SGHRS; CDR2 reads YFSETQ. The CDR3 runs to 15 residues.

This clonotype appeared a few times. The genes are TRBV20-1 and TRBJ2-3; 12 bases align to TRBD2. Germline V CDR1 and CDR2: DFQATT, SNEGSKA (reference sequence). CDR3 length: 18 amino acids. V gave up 0 bases and J gave up 6 bases; unmatched junction bases: 13. The DNA for the CDR3 is TGCAGTGCTAGAGATCCCGGAGCTAGCGGGAGGGCATATGATACGCAGTATTTT. Its protein product is CSARDPGASGRAYDTQYF.

The CDR3 DNA reads as TGTGCCAGCTCACCAAGCGGGACAGGGGGCTTCGGCTACACCTTC. Its translation is CASSPSGTGGFGYTF. The chain has TRBV18 and TRBJ1-2; 12 nucleotides line up with TRBD1. This CDR3 is built from 15 residues. The trim removed 2 bases at V and 8 bases at J, leaving 6 bases unmatched. Germline V gene sequence: CDR1 KGHSH, CDR2 LQKENI.

The CDR3 region has the DNA TGTGCCAGCAGTAAAGGGACAGGGATTGGCAATCAGCCCCAGCATTTT. Protein: CASSKGTGIGNQPQHF. The chain carries TRBV6-1 and TRBJ1-5; 9 bases fit TRBD1. Per the germline V gene, CDR1 is MNHNS and CDR2 is SASEGT. CDR3 length: 16 residues. Trimming cost V 5 bases and J 2 bases; bases outside gene matches: 7.

The rearrangement uses TRBV12-3 or TRBV12-4 and TRBJ2-3; 11 nucleotides match TRBD2. J was trimmed by 4 bases and V by 6 bases; bases with no gene match: 12. CDR3 length equals 17 residues. The CDR3 protein is CASRPTSGSVSADTQYF. The CDR3 nucleotides are TGTGCCAGCAGGCCCACTAGCGGGAGTGTATCGGCAGATACGCAGTATTTT.

In its sample, this clonotype was seen a few times. The CDR3 sequence is CASSVDQGWGEKLFF. The CDR3 region has the DNA TGTGCCAGCAGCGTAGATCAGGGGTGGGGTGAAAAACTGTTTTTT. The V and J genes are TRBV9 and TRBJ1-4; D is perhaps TRBD1 (6 bases). This CDR3 region has 15 residues. Trimming cost V 0 bases and J 7 bases, with 13 bases left between them. Germline-derived CDR1 and CDR2 are SGDLS and YYNGEE.

This clonotype showed up just a few times. V and J are TRBV9 and TRBJ2-2; D perhaps matches TRBD2 (6 bases). Trimming stripped 3 bases from V and 3 bases from J, with 15 bases between. The germline CDR1 and CDR2 sequences are SGDLS and YYNGEE. This CDR3 comprises 16 residues. CDR3 in DNA: TGTGCCAGCAGCGCCCGGGACTCCGGTTACACCGGGGAGCTGTTTTTT. The encoded protein is CASSARDSGYTGELFF.

V gene TRBV20-1 combines with J gene TRBJ2-3; 7 nucleotides line up with TRBD2. The ends lost 2 bases at V and 6 bases at J; junction bases unmatched: 11. CDR1 is DFQATT and CDR2 is SNEGSKA in the germline V gene (reference sequence). This CDR3 region has 15 residues. The CDR3 sequence: CSARPPGDYLDTQYF. The CDR3, as DNA: TGCAGTGCTAGACCCCCCGGGGACTACCTGGATACGCAGTATTTT.

V usage is TRBV28 and J usage is TRBJ1-5; D is undetermined. Trimming removed 3 bases from V and 6 bases from J, with 12 bases in between. The CDR3 runs 14 residues. CDR1 MDHEN and CDR2 SYDVKM come from the germline V gene. In DNA form, the CDR3 reads TGTGCCAGCAGTTTCGTCGGCCGCGGTCAGCCCCAGCATTTT. Its protein is CASSFVGRGQPQHF.

This clonotype turned up a few times. The chain uses TRBV27 and TRBJ1-1; D perhaps matches TRBD1 (6 bases). The CDR3 length is 13 residues. Trimming cost V 2 bases and J 5 bases, with 9 bases left between them. The germline V gene has CDR1 MNHEY and CDR2 SMNVEV (reference sequence). This CDR3 reads CASSLEGVTEAFF. The DNA of the CDR3 is TGTGCCAGCAGTTTAGAGGGGGTTACTGAAGCTTTCTTT.

The rearrangement joins TRBV5-1 to TRBJ2-7; no clear D gene. The CDR3 contains 13 residues. V lost 2 bases, J lost 2 bases, and 8 bases lay in between. CDR1 and CDR2 (germline): SGHRS, YFSETQ. The CDR3 DNA follows: TGCGCCAGCAGCTTCAAGTCGGCCTACGAGCAGTACTTC. Translation: CASSFKSAYEQYF.

This clonotype was picked up a small number of times. The J gene is TRBJ2-7, the V gene TRBV5-1; tentatively, D is TRBD1 (6 bases). Germline V gene lookup returns CDR1 SGHRS and CDR2 YFSETQ. The V gene lost 1 base and the J gene lost 3 bases, with 11 bases spanning the gap. The CDR3 loop spans 14 amino acids. CDR3 region: CASSLMDSLYEQYF. The CDR3 bases are TGCGCCAGCAGCTTGATGGACAGCCTCTACGAGCAGTACTTC.

The chain carries TRBV3-1 and TRBJ2-7; no firm D call. Between the trimmed V and J ends, which lost 0 bases and 0 bases, there was a span of 6 bases. Germline values: CDR1 LGHDT, CDR2 YNNKEL (reference sequence). The CDR3 has 14 residues. The CDR3: CASSQDLVSYEQYF. CDR3 nucleotide sequence: TGTGCCAGCAGCCAAGATCTAGTCTCCTACGAGCAGTACTTC.

The chain employs TRBV28 and TRBJ2-1; D possibly corresponds to TRBD2 (5 bases). This CDR3 is 15 amino acids long. Germline V gene data show CDR1 as MDHEN and CDR2 as SYDVKM. Between the trimmed V and J ends, which lost 1 base and 5 bases, there was a span of 12 bases. The CDR3 protein is CASSLYLARNNEQFF. The CDR3 DNA follows: TGTGCCAGCAGTTTATACCTAGCACGGAACAATGAGCAGTTCTTC.

The chain uses TRBV7-9 and TRBJ2-7; 12 positions match TRBD1. The V segment lost 2 bases and the J segment 2 bases; nucleotides outside the gene matches: 7. CDR3 size: 17 residues. From germline, CDR1 is SEHNR and CDR2 FQNEAQ (reference sequence). The CDR3 spells CASSLKGQGASPYEQYF. The CDR3 bases are TGTGCCAGCAGCTTAAAGGGACAGGGGGCTTCCCCCTACGAGCAGTACTTC.

This clonotype was seen a handful of times. This chain links TRBV6-5 with TRBJ1-5; D gene ambiguous. V lost 0 bases and J 4 bases, leaving 10 bases between the germline ends. Germline CDR1 and CDR2: MNHEY and SVGAGI. The CDR3 contains 15 residues. The CDR3 DNA follows: TGTGCCAGCAGTTACTCGAGGTCGGTAAATCAGCCCCAGCATTTT. Protein sequence: CASSYSRSVNQPQHF.

This clonotype was counted between two and nine times. This sequence joins TRBV28 and TRBJ1-5; unclear D gene. In germline, CDR1 is MDHEN, CDR2 SYDVKM. V lost 2 bases to trimming and J lost 4 bases, with 12 bases between them. This CDR3 contains 15 residues. CDR3 bases: TGTGCCAGCAGTTTAACGGGCAGGTTGAATCAGCCCCAGCATTTT. It is translated as CASSLTGRLNQPQHF.

Comments on this clonotype: One end of the junction does not line up with germline, which may come from a read error. The chain carries TRBV11-2 and TRBJ2-1; 13 nucleotides line up with TRBD2. This CDR3 contains 17 residues. Germline-derived CDR1 and CDR2 are SGHAT and FQNNGV. Here the CDR3 DNA reads TGTGCCACCAGCAGGACTAGCGGGAGTTCCTCCTACAATGAGCAGTTCTTC. Translating it yields CATSRTSGSSSYNEQFF.

This sequence joins TRBV12-3 or TRBV12-4 and TRBJ2-2, with TRBD2 identical over 12 bases. This CDR3 is 14 amino acids long. J was trimmed by 7 bases and V by 6 bases; bases with no gene match: 3. The CDR3 sequence is CASRTGLAGGELFF. For the CDR3, the DNA is TGTGCCAGCAGAACGGGACTAGCGGGCGGGGAGCTGTTTTTT.

The rearrangement joins TRBV20-1 to TRBJ2-7; TRBD2 agrees at 11 bases. V gave up 3 bases and J gave up 2 bases; unmatched junction bases: 3. Germline assignment: CDR1 DFQATT and CDR2 SNEGSKA (reference sequence). The CDR3 length is 14 residues. The chain's CDR3 is CSASLAGGTYEQYF. CDR3 sequence (DNA): TGCAGTGCTAGTTTAGCGGGAGGGACCTACGAGCAGTACTTC.

This clonotype was seen a handful of times. The gene calls are TRBV5-1 and TRBJ2-6; unclear D gene. With 0 bases removed from V and 1 base from J, the gap between germline ends came to 5 bases. Germline loops: CDR1 SGHRS, CDR2 YFSETQ. This CDR3 contains 15 residues. The CDR3 region has the DNA TGCGCCAGCAGCTTGGGGATATCTGGGGCCAACGTCCTGACTTTC. This encodes CASSLGISGANVLTF.

The V gene is TRBV5-1, the J gene TRBJ2-7, with a weak D call TRBD1 (5 bases). The CDR3 extends over 13 amino acids. V was trimmed by 0 bases and J by 5 bases, leaving 9 bases between them. The germline CDR1 and CDR2 sequences are SGHRS and YFSETQ. The CDR3 coding sequence is TGCGCCAGCAGCTTGGGACAGAACAACGAGCAGTACTTC. It codes for CASSLGQNNEQYF.

A word on this clonotype: The junction does not match germline at one end; this may be a read error. CDR3 amino acids: CASGADRNIRNQQFF. Written as DNA, the CDR3 is TGTGCTAGTGGTGCGGACAGGAATATCCGCAATCAGCAGTTCTTC. The V call is TRBV12-5, the J call TRBJ2-1; the match to TRBD1 covers 7 bases. Germline CDR1 LGHNT, CDR2 FRNRAP. This CDR3 has 15 amino acids.

This clonotype was counted between two and nine times. The chain is built from TRBV7-9 and TRBJ2-4; tentatively, D is TRBD1 or TRBD2 (5 bases each). Looked up from germline, CDR1 is SEHNR and CDR2 is FQNEAQ (reference sequence). The germline V and J ends were trimmed by 2 bases and 3 bases, with 11 bases remaining between them. The CDR3 loop spans 15 amino acids. For the CDR3, the DNA is TGTGCCAGCAGCTTAAATTGGGGGAACAAAAACATTCAGTACTTC. This gives the protein CASSLNWGNKNIQYF.

The chain employs TRBV5-4 and TRBJ2-5, with D perhaps given as TRBD1 or TRBD2 (6 bases each). The germline V gene encodes CDR1 SGHNT and CDR2 YYREEE (reference sequence). The CDR3 length is 15 residues. V gave up 3 bases and J gave up 0 bases, with 12 bases separating them. CDR3 sequence (DNA): TGTGCCAGCAGCTGGGGGGCACGGTACCAAGAGACCCAGTACTTC. This gives the protein CASSWGARYQETQYF.

The chain employs TRBV25-1 and TRBJ2-5; tentative D call: TRBD2 (5 bases). Germline CDR1 reads MGHDK; CDR2 reads SYGVNS. The CDR3 has 14 amino acids. V lost 1 base to trimming and J lost 2 bases, with 8 bases between them. CDR3 loop: CASSESSGQETQYF. CDR3 in DNA: TGTGCCAGCAGTGAATCCAGCGGACAAGAGACCCAGTACTTC.